The rows below give T cell receptor beta chains drawn from one sample of a study of shared T cell receptors in the human thymus. The protocol was immunoSEQ multiplex PCR, while the TCRdb copy is restricted to in-frame clones and leaves out a portion. The repertoire consists of hundreds of thousands of clones, with 80% to 90% occurring once and the leading ten covering 0.0094%. This sample was shared with a second study, whose subject was human thymus T cells.

The sample consisted of thymocytes. Receptors were obtained from a boy less than two years old with a congenital heart defect. Both conserved end residues are part of each CDR3. A D gene is named only where the DNA matches it firmly. Clone size appears in some rows only: once, few, many, or a class for an expanded clone.

J gene: TRBJ2-2
V gene: TRBV5-1
D gene: -
clone size: -
CDR3 protein: CARQVNTGELFF
CDR3 DNA: TGCGCCAGACAGGTGAACACCGGGGAGCTGTTTTTT

J gene: TRBJ1-5
V gene: TRBV28
D gene: -
clone size: -
CDR3 protein: CASSFWQPLSNQPQHF
CDR3 DNA: TGTGCCAGCAGTTTTTGGCAACCTCTTAGCAATCAGCCCCAGCATTTT

J gene: TRBJ1-2
V gene: TRBV7-2
D gene: -
clone size: -
CDR3 protein: CASSLEPENYGYTF
CDR3 DNA: TGTGCCAGCAGCTTAGAACCAGAAAACTATGGCTACACCTTC

J gene: TRBJ2-1
V gene: TRBV5-1
D gene: TRBD2
clone size: -
CDR3 protein: CASSLATSGNYNEQFF
CDR3 DNA: TGCGCCAGCAGCTTGGCCACTAGCGGGAACTACAATGAGCAGTTCTTC

J gene: TRBJ2-1
V gene: TRBV19
D gene: -
clone size: -
CDR3 protein: CASNNFGGHNEQFF
CDR3 DNA: TGTGCCAGTAATAACTTTGGAGGACACAATGAGCAGTTCTTC

J gene: TRBJ2-1
V gene: TRBV18
D gene: TRBD2
clone size: -
CDR3 protein: CASSPGYRGREYNEQFF
CDR3 DNA: TGTGCCAGCTCACCGGGGTATCGCGGGAGAGAATACAATGAGCAGTTCTTC

J gene: TRBJ2-7
V gene: TRBV6-1
D gene: -
clone size: few
CDR3 protein: CASSAKTRSSYEQYF
CDR3 DNA: TGTGCCAGCAGCGCAAAGACTAGATCCTCCTACGAGCAGTACTTC

J gene: TRBJ2-1
V gene: TRBV29-1
D gene: TRBD2
clone size: -
CDR3 protein: CSVGGVAGTLSNEQFF
CDR3 DNA: TGCAGCGTTGGGGGGGTAGCGGGGACCTTGAGCAATGAGCAGTTCTTC

J gene: TRBJ2-1
V gene: TRBV4-2
D gene: TRBD1
clone size: once
CDR3 protein: CASSQIPGQGMGNEQFF
CDR3 DNA: TGTGCCAGCAGCCAAATTCCGGGACAGGGCATGGGCAATGAGCAGTTCTTC

J gene: TRBJ2-3
V gene: TRBV4-3
D gene: TRBD2
clone size: once
CDR3 protein: CASSQGLAGVGTDTQYF
CDR3 DNA: TGCGCCAGCAGCCAAGGACTAGCGGGAGTTGGAACAGATACGCAGTATTTT

J gene: TRBJ1-3
V gene: TRBV28
D gene: TRBD1
clone size: -
CDR3 protein: CASHSDRPSGNTIYF
CDR3 DNA: TGTGCCAGCCATTCGGACAGGCCGTCTGGAAACACCATATATTTT

J gene: TRBJ2-7
V gene: TRBV7-9
D gene: -
clone size: -
CDR3 protein: CASSLAAWAEQYF
CDR3 DNA: TGTGCCAGCAGCTTAGCCGCCTGGGCCGAGCAGTACTTC

J gene: TRBJ2-7
V gene: TRBV29-1
D gene: TRBD2
clone size: -
CDR3 protein: CSVGPVKGTSGIEQYF
CDR3 DNA: TGCAGCGTTGGACCCGTCAAAGGGACTAGCGGGATCGAGCAGTACTTC

J gene: TRBJ1-4
V gene: TRBV5-1
D gene: TRBD1
clone size: -
CDR3 protein: CASRTGQAEKLFF
CDR3 DNA: TGCGCCAGCAGGACCGGACAGGCTGAAAAACTGTTTTTT

J gene: TRBJ2-1
V gene: TRBV7-8
D gene: TRBD2
clone size: once
CDR3 protein: CASSQRWGSGRTNEQFF
CDR3 DNA: TGTGCCAGCAGCCAGAGGTGGGGTAGCGGGAGGACCAATGAGCAGTTCTTC

J gene: TRBJ1-3
V gene: TRBV4-3
D gene: TRBD1
clone size: -
CDR3 protein: CASSQGAGGVHTIYF
CDR3 DNA: TGCGCCAGCAGCCAAGGGGCAGGGGGCGTTCACACCATATATTTT

J gene: TRBJ1-1
V gene: TRBV19
D gene: TRBD1
clone size: -
CDR3 protein: CASSISGQGNTEAFF
CDR3 DNA: TGTGCCAGTAGTATCTCCGGACAGGGGAACACTGAAGCTTTCTTT

J gene: TRBJ1-2
V gene: TRBV5-8
D gene: TRBD1
clone size: -
CDR3 protein: CASSLVVQGAYGYTF
CDR3 DNA: TGTGCCAGCAGCTTGGTGGTGCAGGGGGCATATGGCTACACCTTC

J gene: TRBJ2-3
V gene: TRBV7-9
D gene: -
clone size: -
CDR3 protein: CASSRDTQYF
CDR3 DNA: TGTGCCAGCAGTAGAGATACGCAGTATTTT

J gene: TRBJ2-7
V gene: TRBV11-2
D gene: -
clone size: -
CDR3 protein: CASSSRQSPLKYEQYF
CDR3 DNA: TGTGCCAGCAGCTCCCGACAGAGCCCCCTTAAATACGAGCAGTACTTC

J gene: TRBJ1-2
V gene: TRBV4-1
D gene: TRBD1
clone size: -
CDR3 protein: CASSANRGRGYGYTF
CDR3 DNA: TGCGCCAGCAGCGCCAACAGGGGACGCGGCTATGGCTACACCTTC

J gene: TRBJ1-1
V gene: TRBV14
D gene: TRBD1
clone size: -
CDR3 protein: CASSQVQGGHTEAFF
CDR3 DNA: TGTGCCAGCAGCCAAGTTCAAGGGGGCCACACTGAAGCTTTCTTT

J gene: TRBJ2-3
V gene: TRBV5-4
D gene: -
clone size: -
CDR3 protein: CASSHPPKGQNTDTQYF
CDR3 DNA: TGTGCCAGCAGCCACCCGCCTAAGGGACAAAACACAGATACGCAGTATTTT

J gene: TRBJ2-3
V gene: TRBV11-3
D gene: TRBD2
clone size: -
CDR3 protein: CASSLASGGTDTQYF
CDR3 DNA: TGTGCCAGCAGCTTAGCTAGCGGGGGTACAGATACGCAGTATTTT

J gene: TRBJ2-2
V gene: TRBV7-3
D gene: TRBD2
clone size: -
CDR3 protein: CASSPRGCKELAVCTGELFF
CDR3 DNA: TGTGCCAGCAGCCCAAGGGGTTGTAAGGAACTAGCGGTGTGCACCGGGGAGCTGTTTTTT

J gene: TRBJ2-7
V gene: TRBV15
D gene: TRBD1
clone size: -
CDR3 protein: CATSIGTGKRSSYEQYF
CDR3 DNA: TGTGCCACCAGCATTGGGACAGGGAAAAGGAGCTCCTACGAGCAGTACTTC

J gene: TRBJ2-5
V gene: TRBV4-3
D gene: TRBD2
clone size: -
CDR3 protein: CASSHDPGTSGKSRETQYF
CDR3 DNA: TGCGCCAGCAGCCACGATCCCGGGACTAGCGGGAAAAGTCGAGAGACCCAGTACTTC

J gene: TRBJ2-5
V gene: TRBV9
D gene: -
clone size: -
CDR3 protein: CASSVEGTPTTETQYF
CDR3 DNA: TGTGCCAGCAGCGTAGAGGGGACACCTACTACAGAGACCCAGTACTTC